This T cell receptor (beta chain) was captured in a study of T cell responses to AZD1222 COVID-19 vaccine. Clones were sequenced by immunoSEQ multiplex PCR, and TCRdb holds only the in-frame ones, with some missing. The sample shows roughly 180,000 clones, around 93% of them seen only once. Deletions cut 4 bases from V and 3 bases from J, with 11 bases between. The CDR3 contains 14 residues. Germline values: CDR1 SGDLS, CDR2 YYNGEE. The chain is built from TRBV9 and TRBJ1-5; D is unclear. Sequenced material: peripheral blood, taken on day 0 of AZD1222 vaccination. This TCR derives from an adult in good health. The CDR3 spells CASSPPGLNQPQHF. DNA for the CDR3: TGTGCCAGCAGCCCCCCAGGACTCAATCAGCCCCAGCATTTT. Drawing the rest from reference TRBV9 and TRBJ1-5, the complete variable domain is DSGVTQTPKHLITATGQRVTLRCSPRSGDLSVYWYQQSLDQGLQFLIQYYNGEERAKGNILERFSAQQFPDLHSELNLSSLELGDSALYFCASSPPGLNQPQHFGDGTRLSIL.